Listed below are T cell receptor beta chains from one sample, sequenced in a study of blood T cells in healthy people across ages. TCRdb fed the 5' RACE reads into MiXCR, producing one record per CDR3 protein. Found here are some 760,000 distinct CDR3 sequences, just under 25% of them singletons; the top ten hold 9.4%. Another study also made use of these data, one on T cells of mothers and their children.

Sequencing input: blood. The receptors shown here come from a boy between 5 and 17 years old in good health. Both conserved end residues are part of each CDR3. D genes are given only for firm matches. Where a row states a size, it is once, few, many or the class of an expanded clone; other rows omit it.

d_call,j_call,clone_size,v_call,cdr3_nt,cdr3_aa
.,TRBJ2-3,.,TRBV7-2,TGTGCCAGCAGCAAAGTAGGCACTTACACAGATACGCAGTATTTT,CASSKVGTYTDTQYF
.,TRBJ1-2,many,TRBV6-5,TGTGCCAGCTGCTCAGGGTTTCGAGGATATGGCTACACCTTC,CASCSGFRGYGYTF
.,TRBJ2-1,.,TRBV7-9,TGTGTCAGCAGCCGTACGGGTAATGAGCAGTTCTTC,CVSSRTGNEQFF
TRBD2,TRBJ2-1,few,TRBV27,TGTGCCAGCAGTACCGGACTAGCGGGAGGTAGCGAGCAGTTCTTC,CASSTGLAGGSEQFF
.,TRBJ1-2,few,TRBV20-1,TGCAGTGCTAGAGTACCAGGGGAGGACTATGGCTACACCTTC,CSARVPGEDYGYTF
TRBD2,TRBJ2-1,few,TRBV20-1,TGCAGTGCTAGAAGGGGACTAGCGGGGGTTGAGCAGTTCTTC,CSARRGLAGVEQFF
.,TRBJ2-1,.,TRBV5-5,TGTGCCAGCAGCCCACAGGGTTGGGGCTACAATGAACAGTTCTTC,CASSPQGWGYNEQFF
.,TRBJ2-7,.,TRBV7-9,TGTGCCAGGAGCTTAGTCCAGGGTGAGAGGAACGAGCAGTACTTC,CARSLVQGERNEQYF
.,TRBJ1-6,few,TRBV5-1,TGCGCCAGCAGCGCCGGGACACCAACTAATTCACCCCTCCACTTT,CASSAGTPTNSPLHF
TRBD2,TRBJ2-1,few,TRBV6-9,TGTGCCAGCAGTTGCGTCCCGGGACTAGCGGGAGGAGGTTCCTACAATGAGCAGTTCTTC,CASSCVPGLAGGGSYNEQFF
.,TRBJ2-7,.,TRBV28,TGTGCCAGCAGTTTAATCGCAGGGGGGTCCGAGCAGTACTTC,CASSLIAGGSEQYF
.,TRBJ2-1,.,TRBV9,TGTGCCAGCAACCCGATAGGGGGGTCCTACAATGAGCAGTTCTTC,CASNPIGGSYNEQFF
.,TRBJ2-1,few,TRBV7-9,TGTGCCAGCAGCCCAGCAGGGGCCCCCGGGCATGAGCAGTTCTTC,CASSPAGAPGHEQFF
.,TRBJ2-2,.,TRBV9,TGTGCCAGCAGCCCAAGGGGGGGGACAGGGAACACCGGGGAGCTGTTTTTT,CASSPRGGTGNTGELFF
.,TRBJ2-5,.,TRBV29-1,TGCAGCGTGCCCTTCTCGGAGGGAGAGACCCAGTACTTC,CSVPFSEGETQYF
TRBD1,TRBJ2-7,.,TRBV29-1,TGCAGCGTCGCAAACGGACAGGGGGCTTACGAGCAGTACTTC,CSVANGQGAYEQYF
.,TRBJ2-7,.,TRBV20-1,TGCAGTGCTAGACCCCGGGCTAGCGTTACCTACGAGCAGTACTTC,CSARPRASVTYEQYF
.,TRBJ1-5,.,TRBV28,TGTGCCAGCAGTTTCCGGGGGTGGTTTCAGCCCCAGCATTTT,CASSFRGWFQPQHF
.,TRBJ2-1,.,TRBV6-1,TGTGCCAGCAGGGAGGGACAGAGCTCCTACAATGAGCAGTTCTTC,CASREGQSSYNEQFF
.,TRBJ2-5,few,TRBV6-5,TGTGCCAGCAGTCCCCAGGCGGGGGCAGAGACCCAGTACTTC,CASSPQAGAETQYF
.,TRBJ2-5,.,TRBV29-1,TGCAGCGTTGAAGATCTAGGTGGAGATACGGAGGCCCAGTACTTC,CSVEDLGGDTEAQYF
TRBD1,TRBJ2-7,.,TRBV4-2,TGTGCCAGCAGCCAAGGACGCGGGACAGGGGCTGAGGAGCAGTACTTC,CASSQGRGTGAEEQYF
.,TRBJ2-5,few,TRBV28,TGTGCCAGCAGTTTATGGGGGAGTCCGCAAGAGACCCAGTACTTC,CASSLWGSPQETQYF
.,TRBJ2-3,.,TRBV9,TGTGCCAGCAGCCTAAATCTTGAAAGCACAGATACGCAGTATTTT,CASSLNLESTDTQYF
.,TRBJ2-3,.,TRBV18,TGTGCCAGCTCACCCGACGCTTCAGATACGCAGTATTTT,CASSPDASDTQYF
TRBD2,TRBJ2-7,many,TRBV6-2/TRBV6-3,TGTGCCAGCAGTTACGGCGGGAGGGCCTACGAGCAGTACTTC,CASSYGGRAYEQYF
.,TRBJ2-1,.,TRBV5-1,TGCGCCAGCAGCTTGAGACGGGACGGTAGCTCCTACAATGAGCAGTTCTTC,CASSLRRDGSSYNEQFF
.,TRBJ2-5,.,TRBV24-1,TGTGCCACCAGTCGCGCTGGGTCCGGGGAGACCCAGTACTTC,CATSRAGSGETQYF
.,TRBJ2-4,.,TRBV7-9,TGTGCCAGCAGCTTAGTAGGTAACGACATTCAGTACTTC,CASSLVGNDIQYF
TRBD1,TRBJ2-3,few,TRBV24-1,TGTGCCACCAGTGATTTCCGGGACAGTAATTCAGATACGCAGTATTTT,CATSDFRDSNSDTQYF
.,TRBJ1-1,.,TRBV5-1,TGCGCCAGCAGCTTGATCAGTGTGAACACTGAAGCTTTCTTC,CASSLISVNTEAFF